The rows below give T cell receptor beta chains drawn from one sample of a study of OX40 agonist ivuxolimab in advanced cancers. Generated by immunoSEQ multiplex PCR, the TCRdb table keeps only in-frame clones and is missing some. The table shows 35,000 to 45,000 clones, with 85% to 95% occurring only once. The material sequenced was CD4+ or CD8+ T cells sorted from blood, taken in a trial of the OX40 agonist ivuxolimab. These receptors were collected from an adult with an advanced solid tumor such as melanoma, head and neck, liver or kidney cancer. Each CDR3 is given with its conserved first and last residue. The D gene is left open where the match is weak. Only some rows state a clone size, as once, few, many or a class for expanded clones.

V gene: TRBV28
clone size: .
D gene: TRBD2
J gene: TRBJ2-7
CDR3 length: 15
CDR3 protein: CASTPGLAGAYEQYF
CDR3 DNA: TGTGCCAGCACCCCAGGACTAGCGGGAGCCTACGAGCAGTACTTC

V gene: TRBV9
clone size: .
D gene: .
J gene: TRBJ2-1
CDR3 length: 15
CDR3 protein: CASSVVGGGRDEQFF
CDR3 DNA: TGTGCCAGCAGCGTAGTAGGAGGGGGCAGGGATGAGCAGTTCTTC

V gene: TRBV15
clone size: .
D gene: .
J gene: TRBJ2-2
CDR3 length: 13
CDR3 protein: CATSRDLGGELFF
CDR3 DNA: TGTGCCACCAGCAGAGATCTAGGCGGGGAGCTGTTTTTT

V gene: TRBV30
clone size: .
D gene: TRBD2
J gene: TRBJ2-1
CDR3 length: 15
CDR3 protein: CAWSVSLAAMIEQFF
CDR3 DNA: TGTGCCTGGAGTGTATCGCTAGCGGCTATGATTGAGCAGTTCTTC

V gene: TRBV4-1
clone size: .
D gene: TRBD1
J gene: TRBJ1-2
CDR3 length: 16
CDR3 protein: CASSQTGTGALYGYTF
CDR3 DNA: TGCGCCAGCAGCCAAACCGGGACAGGGGCGCTCTATGGCTACACCTTC

V gene: TRBV7-9
clone size: .
D gene: .
J gene: TRBJ2-3
CDR3 length: 14
CDR3 protein: CASSLDMGGDTQYF
CDR3 DNA: TGTGCCAGCAGCTTAGATATGGGGGGAGATACGCAGTATTTT

V gene: TRBV7-9
clone size: .
D gene: .
J gene: TRBJ1-3
CDR3 length: 11
CDR3 protein: CASSLRNTIYF
CDR3 DNA: TGTGCCAGCAGCTTGAGAAACACCATATATTTT

V gene: TRBV7-9
clone size: once
D gene: .
J gene: TRBJ2-3
CDR3 length: 13
CDR3 protein: CASSTTEGDTQYF
CDR3 DNA: TGTGCCAGCAGCACCACAGAGGGGGATACGCAGTATTTT

V gene: TRBV28
clone size: once
D gene: .
J gene: TRBJ1-2
CDR3 length: 14
CDR3 protein: CASSSPGAYYGYTF
CDR3 DNA: TGTGCCAGCAGTTCCCCGGGGGCGTACTATGGCTACACCTTC

V gene: TRBV6-5
clone size: .
D gene: .
J gene: TRBJ1-2
CDR3 length: 15
CDR3 protein: CASSYRTGTNYGYTF
CDR3 DNA: TGTGCCAGCAGTTACCGAACAGGGACTAACTATGGCTACACCTTC

V gene: TRBV10-3
clone size: .
D gene: TRBD1
J gene: TRBJ1-1
CDR3 length: 17
CDR3 protein: CAISESSGTGVSTEAFF
CDR3 DNA: TGTGCCATCAGTGAGTCCTCCGGGACAGGGGTTTCAACTGAAGCTTTCTTT

V gene: TRBV7-9
clone size: .
D gene: .
J gene: TRBJ2-7
CDR3 length: 14
CDR3 protein: CASSILGGTHEQYF
CDR3 DNA: TGTGCCAGCAGCATCCTGGGGGGAACCCACGAGCAGTACTTC

V gene: TRBV5-1
clone size: .
D gene: .
J gene: TRBJ1-1
CDR3 length: 14
CDR3 protein: CASSPAIGGTEAFF
CDR3 DNA: TGCGCCAGCAGCCCTGCGATTGGGGGAACTGAAGCTTTCTTT

V gene: TRBV9
clone size: .
D gene: .
J gene: TRBJ2-7
CDR3 length: 13
CDR3 protein: CASSVEGGGEQYF
CDR3 DNA: TGTGCCAGCAGCGTAGAGGGGGGCGGTGAGCAGTACTTC

V gene: TRBV28
clone size: .
D gene: TRBD2
J gene: TRBJ2-1
CDR3 length: 19
CDR3 protein: CASSLTSGRALKPYNEQFF
CDR3 DNA: TGTGCCAGCAGTTTAACTAGCGGGAGAGCCCTCAAACCTTACAATGAGCAGTTCTTC

V gene: TRBV27
clone size: .
D gene: .
J gene: TRBJ1-2
CDR3 length: 15
CDR3 protein: CASSGTEGRNYGYTF
CDR3 DNA: TGTGCCAGCAGTGGCACCGAGGGGAGGAACTATGGCTACACCTTC

V gene: TRBV18
clone size: .
D gene: .
J gene: TRBJ2-3
CDR3 length: 11
CDR3 protein: CASSPDDTQYF
CDR3 DNA: TGTGCCAGCTCACCAGACGATACGCAGTATTTT

V gene: TRBV6-1
clone size: medium-sized
D gene: .
J gene: TRBJ2-7
CDR3 length: 14
CDR3 protein: CASSEALEAYEQYF
CDR3 DNA: TGTGCCAGCAGTGAAGCTCTGGAGGCCTACGAGCAGTACTTC

V gene: TRBV27
clone size: .
D gene: TRBD1
J gene: TRBJ1-1
CDR3 length: 15
CDR3 protein: CASSLGGAGLAEAFF
CDR3 DNA: TGTGCCAGCAGCCTAGGGGGCGCGGGCCTGGCTGAAGCTTTCTTT

V gene: TRBV18
clone size: .
D gene: .
J gene: TRBJ2-2
CDR3 length: 13
CDR3 protein: CASSPSDTGELFF
CDR3 DNA: TGTGCCAGCTCACCGAGCGACACCGGGGAGCTGTTTTTT

V gene: TRBV30
clone size: .
D gene: .
J gene: TRBJ2-7
CDR3 length: 12
CDR3 protein: CAWSVLGYEQYF
CDR3 DNA: TGTGCCTGGAGTGTACTCGGTTACGAGCAGTACTTC

V gene: TRBV28
clone size: .
D gene: .
J gene: TRBJ2-2
CDR3 length: 15
CDR3 protein: CASRTDGWNTGELFF
CDR3 DNA: TGTGCCAGCAGAACTGATGGCTGGAACACCGGGGAGCTGTTTTTT

V gene: TRBV4-3
clone size: .
D gene: .
J gene: TRBJ2-7
CDR3 length: 15
CDR3 protein: CASSQDPGVSYEQYF
CDR3 DNA: TGCGCCAGCAGCCAAGATCCGGGAGTGTCCTACGAGCAGTACTTC

V gene: TRBV19
clone size: .
D gene: .
J gene: TRBJ1-1
CDR3 length: 13
CDR3 protein: CASSIAWEPEAFF
CDR3 DNA: TGTGCCAGTAGTATAGCGTGGGAGCCTGAAGCTTTCTTT

V gene: TRBV7-9
clone size: .
D gene: .
J gene: TRBJ2-7
CDR3 length: 13
CDR3 protein: CASSAAATYEQYF
CDR3 DNA: TGTGCCAGCAGTGCAGCAGCCACCTACGAGCAGTACTTC

V gene: TRBV7-2
clone size: .
D gene: .
J gene: TRBJ2-1
CDR3 length: 14
CDR3 protein: CASSSPAAYNEQFF
CDR3 DNA: TGTGCCAGCAGCTCCCCGGCCGCCTACAATGAGCAGTTCTTC

V gene: TRBV10-3
clone size: .
D gene: .
J gene: TRBJ2-7
CDR3 length: 15
CDR3 protein: CATSGPQFLSYEQYF
CDR3 DNA: TGTGCCACCTCCGGGCCGCAGTTCCTGTCCTACGAGCAGTACTTC

V gene: TRBV5-1
clone size: .
D gene: .
J gene: TRBJ2-2
CDR3 length: 14
CDR3 protein: CASDAGWHTGELFF
CDR3 DNA: TGCGCCAGCGATGCGGGGTGGCACACCGGGGAGCTGTTTTTT

V gene: TRBV9
clone size: once
D gene: .
J gene: TRBJ2-7
CDR3 length: 15
CDR3 protein: CASSPREGLPYEQYF
CDR3 DNA: TGTGCCAGCAGCCCAAGGGAAGGGCTACCCTACGAGCAGTACTTC

V gene: TRBV19
clone size: .
D gene: TRBD1
J gene: TRBJ1-1
CDR3 length: 13
CDR3 protein: CASSDRGHTEAFF
CDR3 DNA: TGTGCCAGTTCGGACAGGGGCCACACTGAAGCTTTCTTT

V gene: TRBV28
clone size: .
D gene: .
J gene: TRBJ1-1
CDR3 length: 12
CDR3 protein: CASSSRGTEAFF
CDR3 DNA: TGTGCCAGCAGCTCCCGGGGGACTGAAGCTTTCTTT

V gene: TRBV6-5
clone size: .
D gene: TRBD1
J gene: TRBJ2-5
CDR3 length: 14
CDR3 protein: CASRRGTVQETQYF
CDR3 DNA: TGTGCCAGCAGAAGAGGGACAGTACAAGAGACCCAGTACTTC

V gene: TRBV4-1
clone size: medium-sized
D gene: .
J gene: TRBJ1-3
CDR3 length: 17
CDR3 protein: CASNRRGRRSSGNTIYF
CDR3 DNA: TGCGCCAGCAATCGTCGGGGCAGGAGAAGCTCTGGAAACACCATATATTTT

V gene: TRBV4-1
clone size: .
D gene: .
J gene: TRBJ1-1
CDR3 length: 16
CDR3 protein: CASSQRGGFMNTEAFF
CDR3 DNA: TGCGCCAGCAGCCAAAGAGGGGGGTTCATGAACACTGAAGCTTTCTTT

V gene: TRBV30
clone size: .
D gene: TRBD1
J gene: TRBJ2-7
CDR3 length: 18
CDR3 protein: CAWEIGTGGRAGVYEQYF
CDR3 DNA: TGTGCCTGGGAGATTGGGACAGGGGGTCGAGCGGGAGTCTACGAGCAGTACTTC

V gene: TRBV20-1
clone size: .
D gene: .
J gene: TRBJ1-5
CDR3 length: 11
CDR3 protein: CSARKTGPQHF
CDR3 DNA: TGCAGTGCTAGAAAGACGGGGCCCCAGCATTTT

V gene: TRBV19
clone size: few
D gene: .
J gene: TRBJ2-1
CDR3 length: 15
CDR3 protein: CASTPLGSHYNEQFF
CDR3 DNA: TGTGCCAGTACGCCGCTGGGCAGCCACTACAATGAGCAGTTCTTC

V gene: TRBV6-1
clone size: .
D gene: .
J gene: TRBJ2-5
CDR3 length: 13
CDR3 protein: CATQGGYQETQYF
CDR3 DNA: TGTGCCACCCAGGGGGGGTACCAAGAGACCCAGTACTTC

V gene: TRBV27
clone size: .
D gene: TRBD2
J gene: TRBJ2-2
CDR3 length: 13
CDR3 protein: CASRAGATGELFF
CDR3 DNA: TGTGCCAGCAGGGCGGGAGCCACCGGGGAGCTGTTTTTT

V gene: TRBV14
clone size: .
D gene: TRBD2
J gene: TRBJ2-5
CDR3 length: 13
CDR3 protein: CASSQGLAETQYF
CDR3 DNA: TGTGCCAGCAGCCAAGGACTAGCGGAGACCCAGTACTTC

V gene: TRBV14
clone size: .
D gene: TRBD2
J gene: TRBJ2-2
CDR3 length: 17
CDR3 protein: CASSQEGLAGSSGELFF
CDR3 DNA: TGTGCCAGCAGCCAAGAAGGACTAGCGGGATCGTCCGGGGAGCTGTTTTTT

V gene: TRBV7-9
clone size: .
D gene: .
J gene: TRBJ2-3
CDR3 length: 17
CDR3 protein: CASTFTGGGRSTDTQYF
CDR3 DNA: TGTGCCAGCACCTTTACCGGGGGCGGGCGTAGCACAGATACGCAGTATTTT

V gene: TRBV28
clone size: .
D gene: TRBD2
J gene: TRBJ2-5
CDR3 length: 13
CDR3 protein: CASSPGLEETQYF
CDR3 DNA: TGTGCCAGCAGTCCTGGACTAGAAGAGACCCAGTACTTC

V gene: TRBV18
clone size: .
D gene: TRBD1
J gene: TRBJ2-7
CDR3 length: 14
CDR3 protein: CASSPPITGGEQYF
CDR3 DNA: TGTGCCAGCTCACCACCCATCACAGGGGGCGAGCAGTACTTC

V gene: TRBV15
clone size: .
D gene: .
J gene: TRBJ1-1
CDR3 length: 13
CDR3 protein: CATSRDQNTEAFF
CDR3 DNA: TGTGCCACCAGCAGAGATCAAAACACTGAAGCTTTCTTT

V gene: TRBV10-3
clone size: .
D gene: TRBD1
J gene: TRBJ2-1
CDR3 length: 16
CDR3 protein: CAISDGTDRSYNEQFF
CDR3 DNA: TGTGCCATCAGTGATGGGACAGACCGCTCCTACAATGAGCAGTTCTTC

V gene: TRBV9
clone size: .
D gene: .
J gene: TRBJ2-5
CDR3 length: 13
CDR3 protein: CASSTDWGETQYF
CDR3 DNA: TGTGCCAGCAGCACAGACTGGGGGGAGACCCAGTACTTC

V gene: TRBV19
clone size: .
D gene: TRBD1
J gene: TRBJ1-1
CDR3 length: 15
CDR3 protein: CASSLPTGGYTEAFF
CDR3 DNA: TGTGCCAGTAGTTTACCGACAGGGGGATACACTGAAGCTTTCTTT

V gene: TRBV28
clone size: .
D gene: .
J gene: TRBJ2-5
CDR3 length: 14
CDR3 protein: CASSRPGGAETQYF
CDR3 DNA: TGTGCCAGCTCGCGGCCAGGGGGGGCAGAGACCCAGTACTTC

V gene: TRBV28
clone size: .
D gene: TRBD2
J gene: TRBJ2-1
CDR3 length: 13
CDR3 protein: CASSPSGANEQFF
CDR3 DNA: TGTGCCAGCAGCCCTAGCGGTGCCAATGAGCAGTTCTTC

V gene: TRBV4-1
clone size: .
D gene: .
J gene: TRBJ2-3
CDR3 length: 16
CDR3 protein: CASSQDRGGRQDTQYF
CDR3 DNA: TGCGCCAGCAGCCAAGATAGGGGGGGCCGGCAAGATACGCAGTATTTT

V gene: TRBV11-1
clone size: .
D gene: TRBD2
J gene: TRBJ2-1
CDR3 length: 14
CDR3 protein: CASSSRDYYNEQFF
CDR3 DNA: TGTGCCAGCAGCAGCCGGGACTACTACAATGAGCAGTTCTTC

V gene: TRBV28
clone size: .
D gene: .
J gene: TRBJ2-7
CDR3 length: 15
CDR3 protein: CASSFLTRYEDEQYF
CDR3 DNA: TGTGCCAGCAGTTTTTTGACTCGCTACGAGGACGAGCAGTACTTC

V gene: TRBV11-2
clone size: .
D gene: .
J gene: TRBJ2-7
CDR3 length: 15
CDR3 protein: CASSFLNRQLDEQYF
CDR3 DNA: TGTGCCAGCAGCTTCCTCAACCGGCAACTGGACGAGCAGTACTTC